A single sample is the source of the 21 T cell receptor beta chains below, sequenced in a study of T cells expressing NK-cell markers. TCRdb reprocessed the 5' RACE reads and stores each CDR3 protein as one record, lacking DNA. The sample's table shows 500,000 or so distinct CDR3 sequences. The sample was blood T cells: a sorted CD56 or NKG2C T cell subset, CD4+ or CD8+ T cells, or bulk PBMC T cells (not recorded which). The receptors come from a man aged 18-30 years in good health.

The chain combines TRBV27 with TRBJ2-3; there is no DNA to check the TCRdb D call of TRBD1. Germline V gives CDR1 MNHEY, CDR2 SMNVEV (reference sequence). This CDR3 contains 18 residues. This chain's CDR3 is CASRWGSLIRGGTDTQYF.

The chain couples TRBV4-1 to TRBJ2-5; the D gene TCRdb calls, TRBD2, cannot be checked with no DNA. Germline V gene sequence: CDR1 MGHRA, CDR2 YSYEKL. This CDR3 has 13 residues. CDR3 in amino acids: CASLDNRGETQYF.

The V gene is TRBV20-1, the J gene TRBJ1-4; TCRdb proposes TRBD1, but this gene call is untestable without DNA. Looked up from germline, CDR1 is DFQATT and CDR2 is SNEGSKA (reference sequence). The CDR3 length is 13 residues. CDR3 in amino acids: CSAKRGQGEKLFF.

The chain has TRBV28 and TRBJ2-2; TCRdb picks TRBD2, but there is no DNA to check that call. Germline loops: CDR1 MDHEN, CDR2 SYDVKM. This CDR3 is 15 amino acids long. The CDR3 loop reads CATTLAGVFNGELFF.

This rearrangement joins TRBV20-1 to TRBJ2-4; TCRdb's D gene call, TRBD2, goes unchecked for lack of DNA. CDR1 DFQATT and CDR2 SNEGSKA come from the germline V gene (reference sequence). The CDR3 runs to 18 residues. The CDR3 sequence is CSATLLGLRRTAKNIQYF.

The genes are TRBV19 and TRBJ2-7; the TRBD1 assignment by TCRdb is unverifiable without DNA. Per the germline V gene, CDR1 is LNHDA and CDR2 is SQIVND (reference sequence). The CDR3 has 15 amino acids. The CDR3 sequence: CASSIVAGTHYEQYF.

The chain uses TRBV7-8 and TRBJ1-2; TCRdb lists TRBD1, though no DNA is available to test this call. Germline V gene sequence: CDR1 SGHVS, CDR2 FQNEAQ. This CDR3 has 16 residues. This chain's CDR3 is CASSPPPGSVSDGYTF.

The V call is TRBV6-5, the J call TRBJ2-5. The CDR3 consists of 11 residues. Germline CDR1 and CDR2: MNHEY and SVGAGI. CDR3 sequence reads: CASNKGETQYF.

This sequence joins TRBV12-3 or TRBV12-4 and TRBJ2-5; checking the TCRdb D call of TRBD1 is not possible without DNA. The CDR3 loop spans 14 amino acids. The CDR3 here is CASSLRTGGETQYF.

The chain is built from TRBV7-3 and TRBJ2-2; no DNA is available, so the TRBD1 call from TCRdb remains unchecked. Germline CDR1 is SGHTA and CDR2 is FQGTGA. CDR3 length: 14 residues. CDR3 loop: CASSLFPSLGELFF. The full variable domain, completed using reference TRBV7-3 and TRBJ2-2, is GAGVSQTPSNKVTEKGKYVELRCDPISGHTALYWYRQSLGQGPEFLIYFQGTGAADDSGLPNDRFFAVRPEGSVSTLKIQRTERGDSAVYLCASSLFPSLGELFFGEGSRLTVL.

The chain couples TRBV7-2 to TRBJ2-5; TCRdb picks TRBD2, but there is no DNA to check that call. The CDR3 loop spans 16 amino acids. Looked up from germline, CDR1 is SGHTA and CDR2 is FQGNSA. CDR3 region: CASSRLAGVPQETQYF.

The chain carries TRBV6-5 and TRBJ2-1; TCRdb indicates TRBD2, and absent DNA this call remains unverified. The germline V gene has CDR1 MNHEY and CDR2 SVGAGI. The CDR3 loop spans 14 amino acids. The CDR3 reads CASSYSGTSVEQFF.

V is TRBV28 and J is TRBJ2-6. CDR1 and CDR2 from the germline V gene are MDHEN and SYDVKM. This CDR3 has 18 residues. This CDR3 reads CASSPRIPRSSGANVLTF. The variable domain in full, completed from reference TRBV28 and TRBJ2-6, reads DVKVTQSSRYLVKRTGEKVFLECVQDMDHENMFWYRQDPGLGLRLIYFSYDVKMKEKGDIPEGYSVSREKKERFSLILESASTNQTSMYLCASSPRIPRSSGANVLTFGAGSRLTVL.

The V and J genes are TRBV20-1 and TRBJ2-2; TCRdb lists TRBD2, though no DNA is available to test this call. Germline V lookup: CDR1 DFQATT, CDR2 SNEGSKA (reference sequence). The CDR3 has 14 residues. The CDR3 loop reads CSACEVLGGGELFF.

The chain joins TRBV6-2 or TRBV6-3 to TRBJ1-1; TCRdb names TRBD1, which stays unverified in the absence of DNA. The CDR3 runs to 15 residues. The germline gives CDR1 MNHEY, CDR2 SVGEGT. This CDR3 is CASSWGGQWNTEAFF.

CDR3 protein: CASIASLGGSDEQYF. The rearrangement uses TRBV6-2 or TRBV6-3 and TRBJ2-7; TCRdb reports TRBD2, a call that lacks DNA to check it against. The CDR3 runs to 15 residues. Per germline, CDR1 MNHEY and CDR2 SVGEGT.

This chain connects TRBV5-1 to TRBJ2-3; without DNA, the TCRdb call of TRBD2 cannot be checked. The CDR3 has 18 amino acids. CDR1 is SGHRS and CDR2 is YFSETQ in the germline V gene. The CDR3 is CASSGTSSGLGGTDTQYF.

The chain carries TRBV5-1 and TRBJ1-6; TCRdb proposes TRBD1, but this gene call is untestable without DNA. Germline values: CDR1 SGHRS, CDR2 YFSETQ. CDR3 length: 13 residues. Here the CDR3 reads CASRGQSNSPLHF.

The V call is TRBV14, the J call TRBJ2-1; the D call from TCRdb, TRBD2, cannot be confirmed without DNA. The CDR3 runs to 16 residues. Germline lookup yields CDR1 SGHDN and CDR2 FVKESK. CDR3 in amino acids: CASSQVWGLAQVPQFF.

CDR3 region: CASSLRLAGSSFDIQYF. The chain employs TRBV12-3 or TRBV12-4 and TRBJ2-4; the D call from TCRdb, TRBD2, cannot be confirmed without DNA. The CDR3 has 17 residues.

The chain combines TRBV5-1 with TRBJ2-2. CDR3 length equals 14 residues. Looked up from germline, CDR1 is SGHRS and CDR2 is YFSETQ. CDR3 protein: CASSSRQWEGELFF. Supplemented by reference TRBV5-1 and TRBJ2-2, the full variable domain reads KAGVTQTPRYLIKTRGQQVTLSCSPISGHRSVSWYQQTPGQGLQFLFEYFSETQRNKGNFPGRFSGRQFSNSRSEMNVSTLELGDSALYLCASSSRQWEGELFFGEGSRLTVL.